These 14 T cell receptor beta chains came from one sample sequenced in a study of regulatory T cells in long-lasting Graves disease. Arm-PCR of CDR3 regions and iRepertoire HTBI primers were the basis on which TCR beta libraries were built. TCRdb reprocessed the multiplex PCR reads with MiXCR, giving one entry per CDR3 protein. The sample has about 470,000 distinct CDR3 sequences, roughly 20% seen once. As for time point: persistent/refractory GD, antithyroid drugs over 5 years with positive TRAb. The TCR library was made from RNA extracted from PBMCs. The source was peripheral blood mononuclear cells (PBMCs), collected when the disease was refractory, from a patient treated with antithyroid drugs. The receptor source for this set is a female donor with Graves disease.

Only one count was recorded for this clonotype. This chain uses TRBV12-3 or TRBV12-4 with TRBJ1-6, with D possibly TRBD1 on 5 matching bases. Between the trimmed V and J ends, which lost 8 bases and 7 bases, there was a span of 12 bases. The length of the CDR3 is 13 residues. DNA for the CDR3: TGTGCCAGCGGGGGTCTAGGGAATTCACCCCTCCACTTT. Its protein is CASGGLGNSPLHF.

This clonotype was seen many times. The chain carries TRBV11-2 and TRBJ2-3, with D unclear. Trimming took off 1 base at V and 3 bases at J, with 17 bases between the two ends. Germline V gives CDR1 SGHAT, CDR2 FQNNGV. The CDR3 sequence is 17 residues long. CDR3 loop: CASSLGADRAGTDTQYF. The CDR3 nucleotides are TGTGCCAGCAGCTTAGGGGCGGACCGGGCAGGTACAGATACGCAGTATTTT.

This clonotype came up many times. DNA of the CDR3: TGTGCCAGCCGCGGGTATCCCTCTAACTATGGCTACACCTTC. The encoded protein is CASRGYPSNYGYTF. This rearrangement joins TRBV28 to TRBJ1-2; D unclear. Germline V gene lookup returns CDR1 MDHEN and CDR2 SYDVKM. V lost 8 bases to trimming and J lost 0 bases, with 13 bases between them. The CDR3 totals 14 residues.

CDR3 bases: TGCGCCAGCAAAACCGGGACTAGGAACGATGAGCAGTTCTTC. Amino acid sequence: CASKTGTRNDEQFF. V usage is TRBV5-1 and J usage is TRBJ2-1, with 8 positions matching TRBD2. This CDR3 comprises 14 residues. CDR1 SGHRS and CDR2 YFSETQ come from the germline V gene. J lost 8 bases, V lost 6 bases, and 10 bases had no gene match. Full variable domain (missing parts from reference TRBV5-1 and TRBJ2-1): KAGVTQTPRYLIKTRGQQVTLSCSPISGHRSVSWYQQTPGQGLQFLFEYFSETQRNKGNFPGRFSGRQFSNSRSEMNVSTLELGDSALYLCASKTGTRNDEQFFGPGTRLTVL.

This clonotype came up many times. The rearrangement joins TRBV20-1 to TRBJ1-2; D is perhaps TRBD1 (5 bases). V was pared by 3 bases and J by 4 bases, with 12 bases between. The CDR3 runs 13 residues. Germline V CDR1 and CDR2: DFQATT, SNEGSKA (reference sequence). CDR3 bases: TGCAGTGCTAGGGACACGAGTAGCTATGGCTACACCTTC. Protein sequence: CSARDTSSYGYTF.

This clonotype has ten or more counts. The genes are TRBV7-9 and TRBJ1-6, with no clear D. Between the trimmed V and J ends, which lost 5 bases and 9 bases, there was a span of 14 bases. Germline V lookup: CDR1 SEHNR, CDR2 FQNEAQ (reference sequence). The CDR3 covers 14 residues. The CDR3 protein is CASSLGNRASPLHF. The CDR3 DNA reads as TGTGCCAGCAGCCTCGGGAATCGGGCTTCACCCCTCCACTTT.

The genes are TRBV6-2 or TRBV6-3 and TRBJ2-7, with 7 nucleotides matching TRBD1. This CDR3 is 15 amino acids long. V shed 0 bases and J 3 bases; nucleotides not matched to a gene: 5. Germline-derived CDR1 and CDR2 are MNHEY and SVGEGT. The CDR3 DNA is TGTGCCAGCAGTTACTCGACAGGGCATTACTACGAGCAGTACTTC. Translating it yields CASSYSTGHYYEQYF.

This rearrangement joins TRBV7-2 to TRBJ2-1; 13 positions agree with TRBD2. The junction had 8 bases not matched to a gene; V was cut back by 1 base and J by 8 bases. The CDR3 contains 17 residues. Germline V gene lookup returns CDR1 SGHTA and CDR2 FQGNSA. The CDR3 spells CASSLGTSGRVRDEQFF. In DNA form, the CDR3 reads TGTGCCAGCAGCTTAGGGACTAGCGGGAGAGTTAGGGATGAGCAGTTCTTC.

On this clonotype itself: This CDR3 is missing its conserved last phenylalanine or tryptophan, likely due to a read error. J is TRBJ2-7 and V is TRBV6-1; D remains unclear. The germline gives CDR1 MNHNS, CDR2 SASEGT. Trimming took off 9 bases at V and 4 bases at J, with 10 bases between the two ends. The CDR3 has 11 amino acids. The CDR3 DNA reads TGTGCCAGTACAACAGTTTACGAGCAGTACCTC. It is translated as CASTTVYEQYL.

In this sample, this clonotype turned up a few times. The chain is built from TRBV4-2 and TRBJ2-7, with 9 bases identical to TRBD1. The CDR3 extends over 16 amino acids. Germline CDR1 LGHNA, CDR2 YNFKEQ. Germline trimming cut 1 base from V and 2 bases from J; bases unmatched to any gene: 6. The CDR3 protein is CASSQGEGQGTYEQYF. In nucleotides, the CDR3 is TGTGCCAGCAGCCAAGGGGAGGGACAGGGTACCTACGAGCAGTACTTC.

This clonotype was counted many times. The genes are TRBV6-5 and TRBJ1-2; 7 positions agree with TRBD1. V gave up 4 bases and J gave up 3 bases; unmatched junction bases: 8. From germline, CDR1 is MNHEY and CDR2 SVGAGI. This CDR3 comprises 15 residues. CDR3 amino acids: CASSFQQGSDYGYTF. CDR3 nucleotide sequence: TGTGCCAGCAGTTTCCAACAGGGGTCGGACTATGGCTACACCTTC.

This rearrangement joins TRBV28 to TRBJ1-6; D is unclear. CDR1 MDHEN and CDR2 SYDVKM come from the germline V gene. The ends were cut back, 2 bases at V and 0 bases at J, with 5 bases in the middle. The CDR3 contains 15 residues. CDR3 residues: CASSLPGSYNSPLHF. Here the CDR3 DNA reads TGTGCCAGCAGTTTACCTGGCTCCTATAATTCACCCCTCCACTTT. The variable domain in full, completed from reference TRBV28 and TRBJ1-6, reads DVKVTQSSRYLVKRTGEKVFLECVQDMDHENMFWYRQDPGLGLRLIYFSYDVKMKEKGDIPEGYSVSREKKERFSLILESASTNQTSMYLCASSLPGSYNSPLHFGNGTRLTVT.

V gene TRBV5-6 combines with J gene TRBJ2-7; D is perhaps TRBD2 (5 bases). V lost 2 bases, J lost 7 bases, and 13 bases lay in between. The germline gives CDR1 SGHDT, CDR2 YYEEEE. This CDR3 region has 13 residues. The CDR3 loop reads CASSLLGPGEQYF. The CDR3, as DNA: TGTGCCAGCAGCTTACTCGGGCCGGGAGAGCAGTACTTC.

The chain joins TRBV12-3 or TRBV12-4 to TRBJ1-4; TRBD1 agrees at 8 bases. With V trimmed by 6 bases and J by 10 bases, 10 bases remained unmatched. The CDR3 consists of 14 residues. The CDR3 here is CASSTGQEEGKLFF. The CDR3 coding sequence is TGTGCCAGCAGCACGGGACAGGAAGAGGGAAAACTGTTTTTT.